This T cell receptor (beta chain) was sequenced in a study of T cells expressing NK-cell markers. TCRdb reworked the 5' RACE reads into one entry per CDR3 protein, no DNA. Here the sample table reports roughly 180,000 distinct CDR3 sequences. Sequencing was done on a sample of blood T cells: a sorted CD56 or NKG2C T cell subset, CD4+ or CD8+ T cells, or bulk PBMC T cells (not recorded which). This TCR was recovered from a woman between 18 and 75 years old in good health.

CDR3 residues: CASSRDGTYGYTF. The chain recombines TRBV12-3 or TRBV12-4 with TRBJ1-2; TCRdb returns TRBD1, unconfirmable since there is no DNA. CDR3 size: 13 residues.